The 28 T cell receptor beta chains presented below share a single source sample, sequenced in a study of regulatory T cells in long-lasting Graves disease. In building TCR beta libraries, iRepertoire HTBI primers were used together with Arm-PCR of CDR3 regions. TCRdb ran MiXCR on the multiplex PCR reads and lists one entry per CDR3 protein. The table lists fewer than 450,000 distinct CDR3 sequences, about 20% of them singletons, with around 24% in the top ten. Time point specified: persistent/refractory GD, antithyroid drugs over 5 years with positive TRAb. After RNA was extracted from PBMCs, the TCR library was made from it. The sample was peripheral blood mononuclear cells (PBMCs), taken when the disease was refractory, from a patient treated with antithyroid drugs. These receptors all come from a female donor with Graves disease.

This clonotype was observed many times. This chain connects TRBV12-3 or TRBV12-4 to TRBJ2-7; D is unresolved. CDR3 length equals 14 residues. V gave up 5 bases and J gave up 3 bases, with 14 bases separating them. The CDR3 region is CASSIAGSGYEQYF. The CDR3 coding sequence is TGTGCCAGCAGTATCGCCGGGTCCGGCTACGAGCAGTACTTC.

The chain couples TRBV6-1 to TRBJ1-2; D call uncertain. Germline values: CDR1 MNHNS, CDR2 SASEGT. This CDR3 comprises 16 residues. V was clipped by 2 bases and J by 2 bases, with 15 bases between them. The DNA of the CDR3 is TGTGCCAGCAGTGAAAAGGCCGGTTGGGAAAACTATGGCTACACCTTC. It is translated as CASSEKAGWENYGYTF.

The chain uses TRBV3-1 and TRBJ2-2; 8 nucleotides align to TRBD2. This CDR3 spans 16 amino acids. With V trimmed by 2 bases and J by 9 bases, 11 bases remained unmatched. In germline, CDR1 is LGHDT, CDR2 YNNKEL (reference sequence). CDR3 bases: TGTGCCAGCAGCCAACCACCGGGACTAGGGGCCCGGGAGCTGTTTTTT. Its translation is CASSQPPGLGARELFF.

This clonotype was seen at least ten times. The chain couples TRBV11-2 to TRBJ1-1; D not resolved. The CDR3 spans 13 residues. Germline V gene data show CDR1 as SGHAT and CDR2 as FQNNGV. V was trimmed by 0 bases and J by 4 bases, leaving 6 bases between them. For the CDR3, the DNA is TGTGCCAGCAGCTTAGAAGCTCGCACTGAAGCTTTCTTT. It yields the protein CASSLEARTEAFF.

This clonotype was recorded at least ten times. The chain couples TRBV29-1 to TRBJ1-1, with D possibly TRBD1 on 5 matching bases. V lost 4 bases and J lost 1, with 16 bases in between. The CDR3 length is 15 residues. Germline-derived CDR1 and CDR2 are SQVTM and ANQGSEA. The DNA of the CDR3 is TGCAGCGTTGGACGGGAAACAGGAGGGAACACTGAAGCTTTCTTT. Translated: CSVGRETGGNTEAFF.

There are a few counts of this clonotype. This CDR3 is CASSAWGGYNQPQHF. In DNA form, the CDR3 reads TGTGCCAGCAGCGCTTGGGGGGGGTACAATCAGCCCCAGCATTTT. V gene TRBV5-6 combines with J gene TRBJ1-5; the D gene is possibly TRBD1 (5 bases). V was shortened by 4 bases and J by 3 bases, with 14 bases between the two germline ends. This CDR3 is built from 15 residues. In germline, CDR1 is SGHDT, CDR2 YYEEEE.

This clonotype was counted once. Given a much more abundant clone one base away, this may be a read error. The conserved phenylalanine or tryptophan is not found at the CDR3 terminus, so this likely reflects a read error. CDR3 region: CASRVQGATEAFS. As DNA, the CDR3 is TGTGCCAGCAGGGTACAGGGGGCCACTGAAGCTTTCTCT. This chain joins TRBV6-1 and TRBJ1-1, with 9 bases that match TRBD1. The germline V gene has CDR1 MNHNS and CDR2 SASEGT. This CDR3 has 13 amino acids. J lost 4 bases, V lost 6 bases, and 3 bases had no gene match.

The chain is built from TRBV5-1 and TRBJ2-7; 8 bases are a match to TRBD2. Unmatched junction bases numbered 12, after V lost 4 bases and J lost 3 bases. The CDR3 loop spans 16 amino acids. Germline CDR1 is SGHRS and CDR2 is YFSETQ. The CDR3 DNA is TGCGCCAGCAGCGACGCCGAGGGAAGCGGGGGCTACGAGCAGTACTTC. Its translation is CASSDAEGSGGYEQYF.

V is TRBV7-3 and J is TRBJ1-4; TRBD1 matches at 7 bases. The CDR3 extends over 16 amino acids. Germline V gene data show CDR1 as SGHTA and CDR2 as FQGTGA. Trimming took 4 bases from V and 2 from J; bases not matched to a gene: 7. CDR3 in DNA: TGTGCCAGCAGCTCGACAGGGAGGGTGACTAATGAAAAACTGTTTTTT. The encoded protein is CASSSTGRVTNEKLFF.

As to this clonotype: At one of its ends the junction is not consistent with the germline gene, which may arise from a read error. The rearrangement links TRBV11-2 to TRBJ2-7, with TRBD1 identical over 8 bases. Germline V lookup: CDR1 SGHAT, CDR2 FQNNGV. The CDR3 extends over 13 amino acids. Written as DNA, the CDR3 is TGTGCCAGCAGCCAGACAGGGGCGGCCTCGCCCCACTTC. Protein: CASSQTGAASPHF.

This clonotype has just one count. The V gene is TRBV7-2, the J gene TRBJ1-4, with D possibly matching TRBD1 (6 bases). V was clipped by 5 bases and J by 8 bases, with 18 bases between them. The CDR3 contains 15 residues. The germline V gene encodes CDR1 SGHTA and CDR2 FQGNSA. The CDR3 DNA is TGTGCCAGCAGCACCTGTGGGGGGCGGACGGAAAAACTGTTTTTT. Protein: CASSTCGGRTEKLFF.

The gene calls are TRBV5-6 and TRBJ1-1, with D tentatively TRBD1 (5 bases). Germline CDR1 and CDR2: SGHDT and YYEEEE. Trimming stripped 6 bases from V and 4 bases from J, with 10 bases between. The CDR3 totals 12 residues. DNA for the CDR3: TGTGCCAGCAATTTCCAGGGCACTGAAGCTTTCTTT. This encodes CASNFQGTEAFF.

As to this clonotype: A much larger clone differs from this one at a single base, so this may be a read error. V and J are TRBV11-2 and TRBJ2-2; a possible D gene is TRBD2 (5 bases). The germline CDR1 and CDR2 sequences are SGHAT and FQNNGV. The CDR3 consists of 15 residues. The CDR3 region has the DNA TGTGCCAGCAGCTTTCCTGCGGCCGCCACCGGGGAGCTGGTTTTT. Amino acid sequence: CASSFPAAATGELVF.

The V and J genes are TRBV30 and TRBJ2-4; the D is unclear. Looked up from germline, CDR1 is GTSNPN and CDR2 is SVGIG (reference sequence). V was trimmed by 2 bases and J by 0 bases, leaving 11 bases between them. This CDR3 spans 15 amino acids. CDR3 protein: CAWSPGPLAKNIQYF. The CDR3 nucleotides are TGTGCCTGGAGTCCCGGACCCCTAGCCAAAAACATTCAGTACTTC.

CDR3 sequence: CASSSTQINTEAFF. Written as DNA, the CDR3 is TGTGCCAGCTCTTCGACCCAGATTAACACTGAAGCTTTCTTT. V usage is TRBV18 and J usage is TRBJ1-1; unclear D gene. Trimming stripped 6 bases from V and 2 bases from J, with 13 bases between. CDR3 size: 14 residues. Germline values: CDR1 KGHSH, CDR2 LQKENI.

This clonotype came up many times. The chain has TRBV2 and TRBJ1-2, with 12 bases lining up with TRBD1. There are 17 residues in the CDR3. Unmatched junction bases numbered 12, after V lost 6 bases and J lost 4 bases. Germline loops: CDR1 SNHLY, CDR2 FYNNEI. CDR3 amino acids: CASSPSGTGGSLYGYTF. In DNA, the CDR3 is TGTGCCAGCAGCCCCTCCGGGACAGGGGGCAGCCTCTATGGCTACACCTTC. The variable domain in full, with the rest retrieved from reference TRBV2 and TRBJ1-2, is EPEVTQTPSHQVTQMGQEVILRCVPISNHLYFYWYRQILGQKVEFLVSFYNNEISEKSEIFDDQFSVERPDGSNFTLKIRSTKLEDSAMYFCASSPSGTGGSLYGYTFGSGTRLTVV.

V and J are TRBV6-5 and TRBJ1-2; D call uncertain. The CDR3 consists of 15 residues. V lost 0 bases and J 7 bases, leaving 15 bases between the germline ends. Germline CDR1 and CDR2: MNHEY and SVGAGI. This CDR3 reads CASSYSSGGLGGYTF. For the CDR3, the DNA is TGTGCCAGCAGTTACTCGAGCGGCGGGCTCGGTGGCTACACCTTC.

The V and J genes are TRBV6-1 and TRBJ1-3; no clear D gene. This CDR3 contains 15 residues. Trimming removed 2 bases from V and 0 bases from J, with 8 bases in between. Germline CDR1 reads MNHNS; CDR2 reads SASEGT. CDR3 residues: CASSELRNSGNTIYF. In DNA form, the CDR3 reads TGTGCCAGCAGTGAACTCCGTAACTCTGGAAACACCATATATTTT.

Ten or more counts support this clonotype. The V gene is TRBV29-1, the J gene TRBJ2-7; 9 nucleotides line up with TRBD1. With 6 bases clipped from V and 4 bases from J, the junction kept 7 bases outside the gene matches. The CDR3 is made up of 13 amino acids. Germline lookup yields CDR1 SQVTM and CDR2 ANQGSEA. CDR3 protein: CSVVPGQGYEQYF. CDR3 in DNA: TGCAGCGTCGTCCCGGGACAGGGATACGAGCAGTACTTC.

This clonotype was counted at least ten times. The chain is built from TRBV28 and TRBJ2-7; weak D call: TRBD2 (6 bases). Germline values: CDR1 MDHEN, CDR2 SYDVKM. CDR3 size: 12 residues. V lost 5 bases and J lost 4, with 9 bases in between. The CDR3 DNA sequence: TGTGCCAGCAGTCGGGGGTTATACGAGCAGTACTTC. Protein: CASSRGLYEQYF.

This clonotype has ten or more counts. This chain connects TRBV6-2 or TRBV6-3 to TRBJ2-7; D call uncertain. Germline CDR1 MNHEY, CDR2 SVGEGT. This CDR3 has 14 residues. V was trimmed by 1 base and J by 6 bases, leaving 13 bases between them. CDR3 amino acids: CASSYYLDVGEQYF. As DNA, the CDR3 is TGTGCCAGCAGTTACTACCTAGACGTCGGCGAGCAGTACTTC.

This chain joins TRBV5-1 and TRBJ2-7; D tentatively fits TRBD1 or TRBD2 (5 bases each). The CDR3 sequence is 15 residues long. Trimming cost V 4 bases and J 5 bases, with 19 bases left between them. The germline CDR1 and CDR2 sequences are SGHRS and YFSETQ. CDR3 loop: CASSTGTGLSHEQYF. CDR3 coding DNA: TGCGCCAGCAGCACGGGGACGGGTTTGTCCCACGAGCAGTACTTC.

This clonotype has at least ten counts. This chain connects TRBV24-1 to TRBJ1-1; D is undetermined. Germline assignment: CDR1 KGHDR and CDR2 SFDVKD. The CDR3 is made up of 12 amino acids. V was clipped by 5 bases and J by 2 bases, with 5 bases between them. The CDR3 loop is CATSGSNTEAFF. CDR3 nucleotide sequence: TGTGCCACCAGTGGATCCAACACTGAAGCTTTCTTT.

This clonotype was counted only a few times. The rearrangement joins TRBV12-3 or TRBV12-4 to TRBJ1-1, with D maybe TRBD1 (6 bases). The length of the CDR3 is 16 residues. Trimming stripped 7 bases from V and 1 base from J, with 19 bases between. CDR3 amino acids: CASNNRMRGANTEAFF. CDR3 DNA sequence: TGTGCCAGCAACAACCGAATGAGGGGGGCGAACACTGAAGCTTTCTTT.

This clonotype was detected many times. The chain is built from TRBV25-1 and TRBJ2-1, with TRBD2 identical over 7 bases. J gave up 0 bases and V 4 bases, and 9 bases lay outside the gene matches. This CDR3 comprises 17 residues. Per germline, CDR1 MGHDK and CDR2 SYGVNS. The CDR3 region has the DNA TGTGCCAGCAGTGTCAACAGCGGGGCCAACTCCTACAATGAGCAGTTCTTC. Translation: CASSVNSGANSYNEQFF.

The rearrangement uses TRBV19 and TRBJ2-7, with 8 nucleotides matching TRBD1. With V trimmed by 1 base and J by 3 bases, 8 bases remained unmatched. The CDR3 totals 16 residues. The germline V gene encodes CDR1 LNHDA and CDR2 SQIVND (reference sequence). CDR3 amino acids: CASSIVAGTGYYEQYF. Written as DNA, the CDR3 is TGTGCCAGTAGTATAGTCGCTGGGACAGGTTACTACGAGCAGTACTTC.

The V call is TRBV6-1, the J call TRBJ1-2; D is uncertain. The CDR3 has 14 amino acids. Germline CDR1 is MNHNS and CDR2 is SASEGT. V was pared by 6 bases and J by 2 bases, with 13 bases between. CDR3 coding DNA: TGTGCCAGCAGAGACCCAGGAGGGAACTATGGCTACACCTTC. Its translation: CASRDPGGNYGYTF.

Here the CDR3 DNA reads TGTGCCAGTTCAAGGGCGGGAGAGAAGTACGAGCAGTACTTC. It translates to CASSRAGEKYEQYF. The chain uses TRBV18 and TRBJ2-7, with 7 bases identical to TRBD2. The CDR3 loop spans 14 amino acids. The germline CDR1 and CDR2 sequences are KGHSH and LQKENI. The V segment lost 9 bases and the J segment 4 bases; nucleotides outside the gene matches: 12.